This is a list of T cell receptor beta chains from one sample in a study of T cell repertoires in cytomegalovirus infection. TCRdb fed the reads into MiXCR, producing one record per CDR3 protein. The sample comprises over 300,000 distinct CDR3 sequences, roughly 9.5% of which are singletons, and around 4% rests with the top ten. The sequenced sample was PBMCs. The receptors come from a human donor in good health (CMV status not recorded). Some clones in this sample may be carry-over from other donors' samples. The CDR3 runs from the conserved cysteine through the conserved F or W. Some rows have no size entry. The others give once, few or many, or a class for an expanded clone.

clone_size j_call v_call cdr3_aa
few TRBJ2-3 TRBV19 CASSLAGHTSSTDTQYF
few TRBJ1-1 TRBV19 CASSMYRDNTEAFF
few TRBJ1-5 TRBV20-1 CSARDGHFGEPQHF
many TRBJ2-5 TRBV7-2 CASSRAVAGNRETQYF
few TRBJ2-5 TRBV27 CASPRQGIQETQYF
NA TRBJ1-1 TRBV6-5 CASTPSGRPEAFF
few TRBJ2-3 TRBV19 CASSILAASTDTQYF
many TRBJ1-1 TRBV7-2 CASSLTAGQGTEAFF
many TRBJ1-6 TRBV7-2 CASSLSVVGGLRDSPLHF
many TRBJ2-5 TRBV12-3/TRBV12-4 CASSLGDLPQETQYF
many TRBJ1-2 TRBV7-2 CASSSSGGRSNYGYTF
few TRBJ1-1 TRBV27 CASRLTGTANTEAFF
many TRBJ1-2 TRBV20-1 CSALAPYRGPNYGYTF
NA TRBJ2-7 TRBV4-1 CASSQDLPELMFEQYF
many TRBJ1-2 TRBV7-9 CASSLAWTGPEGYTF
many TRBJ2-5 TRBV7-2 CASSLGLAGTQYF
NA TRBJ2-7 TRBV20-1 CSARVTGTGGYEQYF
few TRBJ1-1 TRBV7-2 CASSLTQYTEAFF
NA TRBJ2-7 TRBV6-2/TRBV6-3 CASSSPIPQKRNDYF
NA TRBJ1-1 TRBV19 CASRVPGGSTEAFF
few TRBJ1-5 TRBV6-2/TRBV6-3 CASSYLSPNQPQHF
NA TRBJ1-2 TRBV5-5 CASSSGPRGYTF
few TRBJ2-1 TRBV7-8 CASSLRTVYNEQFF
many TRBJ2-5 TRBV15 CATRAGLTSGGVETQYF
many TRBJ1-2 TRBV7-2 CASSLAGGADYGYTF
few TRBJ1-1 TRBV27 CASSLTSTGLGMNTEAFF
many TRBJ2-7 TRBV4-1 CASSQGRGEQYF
many TRBJ1-1 TRBV7-9 CASSLGPNPEAFF
NA TRBJ2-2 TRBV5-4 CASSFGTLNGELFF
NA TRBJ1-2 TRBV28 CASRQPPGGYTF
many TRBJ1-1 TRBV7-9 CASSLQNIGTPAFF
many TRBJ2-7 TRBV7-2 CASSFDRSYEQYF
NA TRBJ1-4 TRBV19 CASYSTGQDKKLFF